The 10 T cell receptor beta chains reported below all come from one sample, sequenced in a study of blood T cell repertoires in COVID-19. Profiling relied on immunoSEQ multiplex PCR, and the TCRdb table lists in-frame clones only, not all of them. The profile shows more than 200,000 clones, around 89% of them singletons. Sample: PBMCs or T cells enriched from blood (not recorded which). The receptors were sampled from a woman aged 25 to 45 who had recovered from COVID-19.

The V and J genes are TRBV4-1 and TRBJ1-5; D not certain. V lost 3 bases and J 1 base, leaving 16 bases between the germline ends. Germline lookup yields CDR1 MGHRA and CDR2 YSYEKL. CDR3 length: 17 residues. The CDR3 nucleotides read TGCGCCAGCAGCCAGGGAGATCGAGGGCAGAGCAATCAGCCCCAGCATTTT. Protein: CASSQGDRGQSNQPQHF.

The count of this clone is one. The DNA of the CDR3 is TGTGCCAGTAGTTTTGCCCGGGACAGGGGAAACTATGGCTACACCTTC. Its translation: CASSFARDRGNYGYTF. V gene TRBV19 combines with J gene TRBJ1-2; 10 positions agree with TRBD1. V was pared by 5 bases and J by 2 bases, with 8 bases of the junction left unmatched. From germline, CDR1 is LNHDA and CDR2 SQIVND (reference sequence). The CDR3 length is 16 residues. The full variable domain, completed using reference TRBV19 and TRBJ1-2, is DGGITQSPKYLFRKEGQNVTLSCEQNLNHDAMYWYRQDPGQGLRLIYYSQIVNDFQKGDIAEGYSVSREKKESFPLTVTSAQKNPTAFYLCASSFARDRGNYGYTFGSGTRLTVV.

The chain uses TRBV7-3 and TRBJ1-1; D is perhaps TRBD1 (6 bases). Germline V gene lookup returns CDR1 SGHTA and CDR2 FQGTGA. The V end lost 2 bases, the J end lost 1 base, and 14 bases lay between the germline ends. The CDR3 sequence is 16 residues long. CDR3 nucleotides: TGTGCCAGCAGCTTATCCCAAGGGGGAACGAACACTGAAGCTTTCTTT. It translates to CASSLSQGGTNTEAFF.

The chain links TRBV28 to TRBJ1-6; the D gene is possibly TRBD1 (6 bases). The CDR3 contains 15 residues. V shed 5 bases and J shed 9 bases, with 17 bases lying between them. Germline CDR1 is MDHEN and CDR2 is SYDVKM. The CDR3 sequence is CASSPIPGGLSPLHF. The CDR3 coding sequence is TGTGCCAGCAGTCCCATCCCGGGGGGGCTTTCACCCCTCCACTTT.

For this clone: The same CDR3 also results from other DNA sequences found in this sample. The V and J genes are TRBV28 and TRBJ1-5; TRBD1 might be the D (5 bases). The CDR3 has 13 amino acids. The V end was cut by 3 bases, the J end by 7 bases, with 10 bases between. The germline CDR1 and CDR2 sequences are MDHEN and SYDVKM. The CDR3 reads CASSFWGGQPQHF. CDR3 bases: TGTGCCAGCAGTTTTTGGGGGGGACAGCCCCAGCATTTT.

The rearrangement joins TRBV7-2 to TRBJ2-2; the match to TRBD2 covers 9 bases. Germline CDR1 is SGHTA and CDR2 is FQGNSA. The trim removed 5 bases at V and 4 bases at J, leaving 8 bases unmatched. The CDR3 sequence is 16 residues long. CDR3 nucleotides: TGTGCCAGCAGCCTACGGGCGGGAGGGCCCACCGGGGAGCTGTTTTTT. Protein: CASSLRAGGPTGELFF. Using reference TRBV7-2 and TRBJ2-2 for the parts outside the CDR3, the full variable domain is GAGVSQSPSNKVTEKGKDVELRCDPISGHTALYWYRQSLGQGLEFLIYFQGNSAPDKSGLPSDRFSAERTGGSVSTLTIQRTQQEDSAVYLCASSLRAGGPTGELFFGEGSRLTVL.

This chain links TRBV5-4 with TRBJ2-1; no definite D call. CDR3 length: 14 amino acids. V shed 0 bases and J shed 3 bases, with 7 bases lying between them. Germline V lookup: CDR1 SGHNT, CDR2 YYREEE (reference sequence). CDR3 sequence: CASSLAGYYNEQFF. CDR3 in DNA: TGTGCCAGCAGCTTGGCCGGGTACTACAATGAGCAGTTCTTC.

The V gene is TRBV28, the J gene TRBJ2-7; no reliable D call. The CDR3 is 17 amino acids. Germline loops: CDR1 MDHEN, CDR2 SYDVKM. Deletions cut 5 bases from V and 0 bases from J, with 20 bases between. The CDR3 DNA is TGTGCCAGCAGTCCATCCCCCGACATCCTTCACTCCTACGAGCAGTACTTC. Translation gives CASSPSPDILHSYEQYF.

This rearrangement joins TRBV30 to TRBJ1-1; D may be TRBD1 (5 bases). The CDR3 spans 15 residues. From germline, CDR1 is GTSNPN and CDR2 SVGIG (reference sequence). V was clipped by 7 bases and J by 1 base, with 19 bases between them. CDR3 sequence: CALASSGIPNTEAFF. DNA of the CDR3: TGTGCCTTAGCATCTTCAGGGATCCCGAACACTGAAGCTTTCTTT.

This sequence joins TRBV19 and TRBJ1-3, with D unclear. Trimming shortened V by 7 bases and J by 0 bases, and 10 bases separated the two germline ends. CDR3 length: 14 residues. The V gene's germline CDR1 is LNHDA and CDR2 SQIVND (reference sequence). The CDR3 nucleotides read TGTGCCAGTACCCGCCGGGGCTCTGGAAACACCATATATTTT. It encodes CASTRRGSGNTIYF.